This T cell receptor (beta chain) came from a study of PD-L1 blockade in urothelial cancer. Findings and caveats of the study: Durable benefit was linked to greater 3-week expansion of tumor-associated blood clones.

The method was immunoSEQ multiplex PCR; TCRdb's version includes in-frame clones alone and lacks a portion of them. The table includes about 74,000 clones, 90% detected once. Sample time point: pretreatment peripheral blood. A note on this clone: Its antigen is not identified.

The trim removed 6 bases at V and 2 bases at J, leaving 4 bases unmatched. The CDR3 has 14 amino acids. CDR1 is SEHNR, CDR2 FQNEAQ, per germline (reference sequence). The sequence derives from a man between 65 and 85 years old with urothelial cancer. The sample in question was PBMCs, obtained around atezolizumab (anti-PD-L1) treatment. The chain joins TRBV7-9 to TRBJ1-5; 7 bases agree with TRBD1. The CDR3 coding sequence is TGTGCCAGCAGTTTGACAGGGCGCAATCAGCCCCAGCATTTT. Protein: CASSLTGRNQPQHF.